These T cell receptor beta chains were read from a single sample in a study of tumor-infiltrating lymphocytes in primary liver carcinoma. MiXCR, run by TCRdb on the multiplex PCR reads, gives a single entry per CDR3 protein. The sample carries around 190,000 distinct CDR3 sequences, around four fifths recorded once. The sample consisted of tumor tissue from primary liver carcinoma. Every receptor here comes from a man aged 35 to 55 with primary liver carcinoma and hepatitis B virus infection. Each CDR3 is given with its conserved first and last residue. Each record gives: D gene, J gene, V gene, clone size, CDR3 protein, CDR3 DNA. The D gene is left open where the match is weak. Rows give clone size only sometimes, using once, few, many, or a class for an expanded clone.

>.|TRBJ2-1|TRBV4-1|.
CVSSQVEGCNEQFF
TGCGTCAGCAGCCAAGTAGAGGGGTGTAATGAGCAGTTCTTC
>.|TRBJ2-3|TRBV11-2|.
CPSILNRQGDMQYF
TGTCCCAGCATCTTAAACCGACAAGGGGATATGCAGTATTTT
>.|TRBJ2-7|TRBV11-1|once
CATRGKRSYEHYF
TGTGCCACTAGGGGGAAGCGATCCTACGAGCACTACTTC
>.|TRBJ2-1|TRBV29-1|.
CSARDCEQFF
TGCAGCGCTCGTGACTGCGAGCAGTTCTTC
>.|TRBJ1-4|TRBV6-1|.
CASSAFLLGAALTAIEKLFF
TGTGCCAGCAGTGCGTTTCTTCTCGGGGCAGCACTTACTGCTATTGAAAAACTGTTTTTT
>.|TRBJ2-7|TRBV20-1|.
CSARDTSGSSYEQYF
TGCAGTGCTAGAGATACGTCCGGGAGCTCCTACGAGCAGTACTTC
>TRBD2|TRBJ2-1|TRBV5-4|.
CASGLAGGVSGNEQFF
TGTGCCAGCGGCTTGGCGGGGGGAGTTTCGGGCAATGAGCAGTTCTTC
>.|TRBJ1-4|TRBV11-2|.
CASSLNLGGLRPFF
TGTGCCAGCAGCTTAAATCTTGGAGGGCTCAGGCCGTTTTTT
>TRBD1|TRBJ1-1|TRBV28|many
CASSLSANRGTVAFF
TGTGCCAGCAGTTTATCTGCTAACAGGGGGACTGTAGCTTTCTTT
>.|TRBJ2-2|TRBV6-6|.
CVSSSLTGVSGELFF
TGTGTCAGCAGTTCCCTGACTGGGGTTTCCGGGGAGCTGTTTTTT
>TRBD1|TRBJ1-5|TRBV5-6|.
CASSILDRGDLPQHF
TGTGCCAGCAGCATCTTGGACAGGGGCGATCTGCCCCAGCATTTT
>.|TRBJ2-3|TRBV6-2/TRBV6-3|.
CASSFLGWVGGDTQYF
TGTGCCAGCAGCTTCCTAGGATGGGTTGGGGGAGATACGCAGTATTTT
>.|TRBJ2-3|TRBV29-1|.
CSSWHAYTQYF
TGCAGCTCCTGGCATGCATATACGCAGTATTTT
>TRBD1|TRBJ2-1|TRBV4-2|.
CTCSRRTGSGVNEQLF
TGTACCTGCAGCCGACGGACAGGGTCAGGTGTCAATGAGCAGCTCTTC
>.|TRBJ2-7|TRBV6-1|.
CASCESWDRYEQYF
TGTGCCAGCTGTGAATCATGGGACCGCTACGAGCAGTACTTC
>TRBD1|TRBJ2-1|TRBV18|.
CANSPPGTGGDNEQFF
TGTGCCAACTCACCTCCCGGGACAGGGGGGGACAATGAGCAATTCTTC
>.|TRBJ1-4|TRBV4-2|.
CASGQANREKLFF
TGTGCCAGCGGCCAGGCCAACCGTGAGAAACTGTTTTTT